What follows are 3 T cell receptor beta chains derived from one specimen sequenced in a study of monozygotic twins with inflammatory bowel disease. TCRdb processed the 5' RACE reads again and assigns one entry to each CDR3 protein, with no DNA. The listing contains some 160,000 distinct CDR3 sequences. Specimen: blood. Source of these receptors: a human donor with ulcerative colitis or Crohn's disease, or a healthy co-twin of an affected twin (not recorded which).

The rearrangement uses TRBV11-3 and TRBJ2-1; no DNA is available, so the TRBD1 call from TCRdb remains unchecked. This CDR3 is 13 amino acids long. CDR1 is SGHNT, CDR2 YENEEA, per germline. The CDR3: CASSSYRDTEQFF.

This chain joins TRBV20-1 and TRBJ2-2; the TRBD1 assignment by TCRdb is unverifiable without DNA. The length of the CDR3 is 15 residues. Germline values: CDR1 DFQATT, CDR2 SNEGSKA (reference sequence). This CDR3 is CSAYTGDRNTGELFF.

J is TRBJ2-2 and V is TRBV12-3 or TRBV12-4; absent DNA, TCRdb's TRBD2 call cannot be checked. This CDR3 region has 16 residues. CDR3 in amino acids: CASSGTSGTHTGELFF.